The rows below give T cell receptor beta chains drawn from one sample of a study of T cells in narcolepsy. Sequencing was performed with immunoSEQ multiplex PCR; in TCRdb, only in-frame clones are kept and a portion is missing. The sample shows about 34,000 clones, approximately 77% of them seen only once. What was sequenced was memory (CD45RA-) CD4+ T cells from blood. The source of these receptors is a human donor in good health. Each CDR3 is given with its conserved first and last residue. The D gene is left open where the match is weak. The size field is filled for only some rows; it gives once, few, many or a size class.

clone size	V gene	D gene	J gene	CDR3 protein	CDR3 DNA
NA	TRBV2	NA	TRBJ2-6	CASRASTGANVLTF	TGTGCCAGCAGGGCTAGTACCGGGGCCAACGTCCTGACTTTC
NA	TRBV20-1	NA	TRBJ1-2	CSARKTYGYTF	TGCAGTGCTAGGAAGACCTATGGCTACACCTTC
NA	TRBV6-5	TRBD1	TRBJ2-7	CASSRTGIVAYEQYF	TGTGCCAGCAGTCGGACAGGGATTGTCGCCTACGAGCAGTACTTC
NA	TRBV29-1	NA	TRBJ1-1	CSGQNTEAFF	TGCAGCGGACAGAACACTGAAGCTTTCTTT
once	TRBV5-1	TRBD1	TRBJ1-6	CASSPDRGVNSPLHF	TGCGCCAGCAGCCCCGACAGGGGTGTTAATTCACCCCTCCACTTT
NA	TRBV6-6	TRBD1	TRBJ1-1	CASSYRGQGAEAFF	TGTGCCAGCAGTTACCGGGGACAGGGCGCTGAAGCTTTCTTT
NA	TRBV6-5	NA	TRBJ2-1	CASKREGRGDEQFF	TGTGCCAGCAAGCGAGAAGGCAGAGGAGATGAGCAGTTCTTC
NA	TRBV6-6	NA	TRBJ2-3	CASRPQGRDTQYF	TGTGCCAGCAGGCCCCAGGGCCGGGATACGCAGTATTTT
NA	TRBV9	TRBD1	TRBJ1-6	CASSAETGVNSPLHF	TGTGCCAGCAGCGCCGAGACAGGGGTCAATTCACCCCTCCACTTT
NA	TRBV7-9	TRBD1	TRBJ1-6	CASSWDRASYNSPLHF	TGTGCCAGCAGCTGGGACAGGGCCTCCTATAATTCACCCCTCCACTTT
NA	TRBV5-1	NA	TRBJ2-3	CASSLVGVTDTQYF	TGCGCCAGCAGCTTGGTAGGGGTTACAGATACGCAGTATTTT
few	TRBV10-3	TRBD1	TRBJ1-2	CAISDLQGEGYTF	TGTGCCATCAGTGATCTTCAGGGGGAGGGCTACACCTTC
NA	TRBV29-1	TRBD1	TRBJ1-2	CSVGGTGGRGYGYTF	TGCAGCGTGGGCGGGACAGGGGGCCGAGGCTATGGCTACACCTTC
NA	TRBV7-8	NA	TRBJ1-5	CASSLMIGNNQPQHF	TGTGCCAGCAGCCTAATGATAGGGAATAATCAGCCCCAGCATTTT
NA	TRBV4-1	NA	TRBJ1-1	CASSQDWTEAFF	TGCGCCAGCAGCCAAGATTGGACTGAAGCTTTCTTT
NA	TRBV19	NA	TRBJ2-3	CASTRTASTDTQYF	TGTGCCAGTACCAGGACAGCTAGCACAGATACGCAGTATTTT